Listed below are T cell receptor beta chains from one sample, sequenced in a study of T cell repertoires in cytomegalovirus infection. From the reads, TCRdb called clonotypes with MiXCR, one entry per CDR3 protein. In the table there are under 350,000 distinct CDR3 sequences, 8% to 9.5% of which are singletons. Sequenced material: PBMCs. These receptors came from a human donor in good health (CMV status not recorded). Some clones in this sample may be carry-over from other donors' samples. The CDR3 runs from the conserved cysteine through the conserved F or W. A D gene is named only where the DNA matches it firmly. Only some rows state a clone size, as once, few, many or a class for expanded clones.

V gene	J gene	clone size	D gene	CDR3 protein	CDR3 DNA
TRBV6-1	TRBJ1-1	-	-	CASSEALHGRLPEAFF	TGTGCCAGCAGTGAAGCGCTTCATGGCAGACTACCTGAAGCTTTCTTT
TRBV7-9	TRBJ2-3	few	TRBD2	CASSSGTSPRADTQYF	TGTGCCAGCAGCTCGGGGACTAGCCCCAGGGCAGATACGCAGTATTTT
TRBV7-3	TRBJ2-1	-	-	CASSLNRVNEQFF	TGTGCCAGCAGCTTAAACAGGGTAAATGAGCAGTTCTTC
TRBV20-1	TRBJ1-5	few	TRBD1	CSAQGAGNQPQHF	TGCAGTGCGCAGGGGGCTGGCAATCAGCCCCAGCATTTT
TRBV20-1	TRBJ1-2	few	-	CSARVGYGYTF	TGCAGTGCTAGAGTCGGCTATGGCTACACCTTC
TRBV7-2	TRBJ2-2	-	TRBD2	CASRTGGGSTGELFF	TGTGCCAGCAGAACGGGTGGCGGGAGCACCGGGGAGCTGTTTTTT
TRBV7-8	TRBJ2-5	many	-	CASSLEPDQETQYF	TGTGCCAGCAGCTTAGAACCAGACCAAGAGACCCAGTACTTC
TRBV7-2	TRBJ1-1	many	TRBD1	CASSVTGQGGTEAFF	TGTGCCAGCAGCGTTACCGGACAGGGAGGTACTGAAGCTTTCTTT
TRBV6-1	TRBJ2-3	many	-	CASSKRIGSGTDTQYF	TGTGCCAGCAGTAAACGAATCGGCAGCGGCACAGATACGCAGTATTTT
TRBV5-1	TRBJ1-1	-	-	CASSLVRTPLNTEAFF	TGCGCCAGCAGCTTGGTTCGGACACCATTGAACACTGAAGCTTTCTTT
TRBV5-3	TRBJ2-5	many	-	CASSFGQSQETQYF	TGTGCCAGCAGCTTCGGACAGTCCCAAGAGACCCAGTACTTC
TRBV30	TRBJ1-1	-	-	CAWSRPGNTEAFF	TGTGCCTGGAGCCGCCCGGGAAACACTGAAGCTTTCTTT
TRBV6-2/TRBV6-3	TRBJ1-5	-	-	CASGGAHSSQPQHF	TGTGCCTCCGGGGGAGCCCACTCAAGTCAGCCCCAGCATTTT
TRBV7-8	TRBJ2-7	few	TRBD1	CASSLLARGLDEQYF	TGTGCCAGCAGCTTACTTGCCAGGGGGCTCGACGAGCAGTACTTC
TRBV20-1	TRBJ1-1	few	-	CSAGDRRSDTEAFF	TGCAGTGCTGGGGACCGACGGTCGGACACTGAAGCTTTCTTT
TRBV14	TRBJ1-2	-	-	CASSPGYTPNYGYTF	TGTGCCAGCAGCCCTGGGTACACTCCTAACTATGGCTACACCTTC
TRBV12-3/TRBV12-4	TRBJ2-7	many	-	CASSSRTGGVDEQYF	TGTGCCAGCAGTTCTCGGACCGGCGGCGTGGACGAGCAGTACTTC
TRBV28	TRBJ1-4	-	TRBD1	CASTQGAARKALKLFF	TGTGCCAGCACTCAGGGGGCAGCTCGTAAGGCTTTGAAACTGTTTTTT
TRBV20-1	TRBJ1-2	many	TRBD1	CSASQLFGQGSGYTF	TGCAGTGCTAGTCAACTTTTCGGACAGGGGAGTGGCTACACCTTC
TRBV12-3/TRBV12-4	TRBJ2-2	-	-	CASSFPRGVGTGVLFF	TGTGCCAGCAGTTTCCCCAGGGGAGTTGGCACCGGGGTGCTGTTTTTT
TRBV7-2	TRBJ2-1	many	-	CASSLDPLQRSQFF	TGTGCCAGCAGCTTAGATCCCCTTCAGCGATCGCAGTTCTTC
TRBV28	TRBJ2-7	many	-	CASSPTEWPVSYEQYF	TGTGCCAGCAGTCCCACGGAATGGCCGGTCTCCTACGAGCAGTACTTC
TRBV12-3/TRBV12-4	TRBJ1-1	few	-	CASSRRQENTEAFF	TGTGCCAGCAGTAGACGACAGGAGAACACTGAAGCTTTCTTT
TRBV7-2	TRBJ1-5	-	-	CASSPGRVGQPQHF	TGTGCCAGCAGCCCTGGCAGGGTAGGGCAGCCCCAGCATTTT
TRBV5-4	TRBJ1-2	many	-	CASSLFEERYF	TGTGCCAGCAGCTTGTTTGAGGAAAGGTACTTC
TRBV20-1	TRBJ2-3	-	TRBD2	CSANLAGNRVAYF	TGCAGTGCTAACTTAGCGGGGAACAGGGTCGCGTATTTT
TRBV27	TRBJ1-5	-	-	CASSLQLATQHF	TGTGCCAGCAGTTTACAGCTAGCGACCCAGCATTTT
TRBV29-1	TRBJ2-1	-	-	CSAHRDNEQFF	TGCAGCGCTCACAGGGACAATGAGCAGTTCTTC
TRBV5-1	TRBJ1-4	-	-	CASSRWPGGEKLFF	TGCGCCAGCAGCCGCTGGCCGGGCGGGGAAAAACTGTTTTTT
TRBV4-3	TRBJ1-2	few	-	CARRTIYGYTF	TGCGCCAGGAGGACAATCTATGGCTACACCTTC
TRBV7-2	TRBJ2-3	many	TRBD2	CASSLAPRTSGGTDTQYF	TGTGCCAGCAGCTTAGCCCCCAGGACTAGCGGGGGCACAGATACGCAGTATTTT
TRBV7-2	TRBJ1-2	few	-	CASSLGVQPAGYTF	TGTGCCAGCAGCTTAGGGGTCCAGCCGGCGGGCTACACCTTC
TRBV7-2	TRBJ2-5	many	-	CASSFKETQYF	TGTGCCAGCAGCTTCAAGGAGACCCAGTACTTC
TRBV6-1	TRBJ2-6	many	-	CASTTGALSSGANVLTF	TGTGCCAGCACCACCGGGGCCCTAAGCTCTGGGGCCAACGTCCTGACTTTC
TRBV20-1	TRBJ2-1	many	TRBD2	CSARDKGGETSGGAVMYEQFF	TGCAGTGCTAGAGATAAGGGCGGGGAGACTAGCGGGGGGGCCGTAATGTATGAGCAGTTCTTC
TRBV4-2	TRBJ1-1	-	-	CASSQEPQNSEAFF	TGTGCCAGCAGCCAAGAACCCCAGAACTCTGAAGCTTTCTTT
TRBV5-6	TRBJ2-1	-	-	CASKLLGPGVQFF	TGTGCCAGCAAGTTGCTCGGGCCGGGGGTCCAGTTCTTC
TRBV4-2	TRBJ2-5	few	TRBD2	CASSQEATARGQETQYF	TGTGCCAGCAGCCAAGAGGCTACGGCGCGGGGGCAAGAGACCCAGTACTTC
TRBV7-2	TRBJ1-1	many	-	CASSTTRALNTEAFF	TGTGCCAGCAGCACCACCAGGGCACTGAACACTGAAGCTTTCTTT
TRBV7-8	TRBJ2-7	few	-	CASSRTGKYEQYF	TGTGCCAGCAGCCGTACAGGGAAATACGAGCAGTACTTC
TRBV6-6	TRBJ2-7	few	TRBD1	CASSTTAGTGPPLEQYF	TGTGCCAGCAGTACAACCGCTGGGACAGGCCCCCCCCTCGAGCAGTACTTC
TRBV28	TRBJ2-3	many	TRBD2	CASSPPGPRETSGSLMGTQYF	TGTGCCAGCAGCCCTCCGGGCCCCCGCGAGACTAGCGGGAGTTTGATGGGTACGCAGTATTTT
TRBV20-1	TRBJ2-2	few	TRBD2	CSARTSGRVLTGELFF	TGCAGTGCTAGGACTAGCGGGAGGGTTCTGACCGGGGAGCTGTTTTTT
TRBV20-1	TRBJ1-6	few	-	CSARIDSSYNSPLHF	TGCAGTGCTAGAATAGACAGCTCCTATAATTCACCCCTCCACTTT
TRBV12-3/TRBV12-4	TRBJ2-3	-	TRBD2	CASSNLAGAYTDTQYF	TGTGCCAGCAGCAACCTAGCGGGGGCGTACACAGATACGCAGTATTTT
TRBV28	TRBJ1-3	-	-	CASEKGVSGNTIYF	TGTGCCAGCGAAAAAGGAGTCTCTGGAAACACCATATATTTT
TRBV7-4	TRBJ1-5	-	-	CASSPPGAGNQPQHF	TGTGCCAGCAGCCCCCCGGGGGCCGGGAATCAGCCCCAGCATTTT
TRBV19	TRBJ1-2	-	-	CASSVNRAGGSRYTF	TGTGCCAGTTCCGTCAACAGGGCGGGGGGCTCCCGCTACACCTTC
TRBV28	TRBJ2-1	many	-	CASSLLGKNNEQFF	TGTGCCAGCAGTTTACTCGGGAAGAACAATGAGCAGTTCTTC
TRBV7-9	TRBJ2-1	many	TRBD1	CASSLDSQGANEQFF	TGTGCCAGCAGCTTAGATTCCCAGGGGGCAAATGAGCAGTTCTTC
TRBV15	TRBJ1-5	many	TRBD1	CATSRGRRTGDNQPQHF	TGTGCCACCAGCAGAGGGAGGCGGACAGGTGATAATCAGCCCCAGCATTTT
TRBV4-1	TRBJ1-5	-	-	CASSQDLSGPRVRGPQHF	TGCGCCAGCAGCCAAGACTTGTCCGGGCCCCGGGTTCGGGGGCCCCAGCATTTT